The rows below give T cell receptor beta chains drawn from one sample of a study of blood T cell repertoires in COVID-19. Measured with immunoSEQ multiplex PCR; TCRdb has only the in-frame clones, and not every one. The sample gives fewer than 250,000 clones, about 85% of which show up once; around 0.7% is in the top ten. Sequencing was done on a sample of peripheral blood. The receptors originated from a man aged 35 to 55 with acute or convalescent COVID-19. Each CDR3 is given without its conserved first and last residue.

j_call v_call cdr3_aa
TRBJ1-5 TRBV18 ASSPAATGISNQPQH
TRBJ1-4 TRBV7-9 ASSPRTGEYNEKLF
TRBJ2-5 TRBV19 ASSAGEETQY
TRBJ2-7 TRBV5-1 ASSPRRLAGATYEQY
TRBJ2-1 TRBV5-1 ASSLVGGSYNEQF
TRBJ2-5 TRBV5-4 ASSLAGSQETQY
TRBJ2-1 TRBV30 AWSVRTQVRGVNEQF
TRBJ1-1 TRBV7-2 ASSSRRGATEAF
TRBJ2-2 TRBV9 ASSVGTTEDGELF
TRBJ2-7 TRBV27 ASSPLSGTLNEQY
TRBJ2-7 TRBV3-1/TRBV3-2 ASSQEYRANEQY
TRBJ1-5 TRBV5-1 ASSVGTGGNQPQH
TRBJ2-1 TRBV19 ASTRMASGSEQF
TRBJ2-2 TRBV10-3 AISARGTKAGELF
TRBJ1-2 TRBV10-1 ASSAGQGTFGYT
TRBJ1-1 TRBV19 ASSIGAMRRGETEAF
TRBJ2-5 TRBV15 ATSRDLAQETQY
TRBJ2-5 TRBV5-1 ASSWALAGGGEETQY
TRBJ2-4 TRBV7-2 ASSRRLAGVGSIQY
TRBJ2-5 TRBV7-9 ASSPRQGSALETQY
TRBJ1-1 TRBV27 ASSPRQGTTEAF
TRBJ2-7 TRBV5-1 ASSWTTGTSYEQY
TRBJ2-7 TRBV6-5 ASSSGTGTYEQY
TRBJ2-2 TRBV6-4 ASSSSGGTGELF
TRBJ2-1 TRBV19 ASSPSSWIAAYNEQF
TRBJ2-7 TRBV10-3 AISEGRLLPYEQY
TRBJ2-2 TRBV15 ATSSGLAGANTGELF
TRBJ2-5 TRBV11-2 ASSLSTSGSMRETQY
TRBJ2-3 TRBV15 ATSRERSASTNTQY
TRBJ2-6 TRBV2 ASSLRFSGANVLT
TRBJ2-2 TRBV6-5 ASQPRTGGTGELF
TRBJ2-1 TRBV2 ASSERGLDYNEQF
TRBJ2-3 TRBV7-6 ASSLSTDTQY
TRBJ2-7 TRBV21-1 ASSKVGGEVSYEQY
TRBJ1-6 TRBV11-3 ASSLLRDSPLH
TRBJ1-2 TRBV5-1 ASSLGGIGVSNYGYT
TRBJ1-1 TRBV2 ASSELLNTEAF
TRBJ2-3 TRBV5-1 ASTSGARLDTQY
TRBJ2-7 TRBV6-5 ASIGDSLYEQY
TRBJ2-3 TRBV5-1 ASSSGTSGLGNTQY
TRBJ2-5 TRBV28 ASRPGADQETQY
TRBJ2-7 TRBV6-7 ASRIPGHYEQY
TRBJ1-6 TRBV19 ASSLGTESSPLH
TRBJ2-1 TRBV4-1 ASSRQGSGISYNEQF
TRBJ2-5 TRBV5-4 ASRRTSGEGETQY
TRBJ2-3 TRBV11-2 ASSTWTSGIADTQY
TRBJ2-7 TRBV4-2 ASSQDTRGNEQY
TRBJ2-5 TRBV5-6 ASSVVRELKETQY
TRBJ1-3 TRBV10-3 AISETGDRGGNTIY
TRBJ1-5 TRBV4-1 ASSQEGRGNQPQH
TRBJ2-4 TRBV30 AWSGGGSKNIQY
TRBJ2-1 TRBV4-1 ASSQPASGSLYEQF
TRBJ1-4 TRBV10-3 AISKEGGAHEKLF